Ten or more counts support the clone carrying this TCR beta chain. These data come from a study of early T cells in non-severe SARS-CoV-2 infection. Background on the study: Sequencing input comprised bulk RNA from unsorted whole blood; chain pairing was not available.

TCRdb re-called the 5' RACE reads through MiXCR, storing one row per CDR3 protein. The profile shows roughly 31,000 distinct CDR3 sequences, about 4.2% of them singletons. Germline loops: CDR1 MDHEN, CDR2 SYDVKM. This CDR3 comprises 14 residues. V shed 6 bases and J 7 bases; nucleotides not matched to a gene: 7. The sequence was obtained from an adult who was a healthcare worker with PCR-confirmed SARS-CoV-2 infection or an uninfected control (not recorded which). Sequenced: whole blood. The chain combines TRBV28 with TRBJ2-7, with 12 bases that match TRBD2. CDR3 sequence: CASRRLAGVAEQYF. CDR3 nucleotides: TGTGCCAGCAGACGACTAGCGGGAGTAGCTGAGCAGTACTTC.